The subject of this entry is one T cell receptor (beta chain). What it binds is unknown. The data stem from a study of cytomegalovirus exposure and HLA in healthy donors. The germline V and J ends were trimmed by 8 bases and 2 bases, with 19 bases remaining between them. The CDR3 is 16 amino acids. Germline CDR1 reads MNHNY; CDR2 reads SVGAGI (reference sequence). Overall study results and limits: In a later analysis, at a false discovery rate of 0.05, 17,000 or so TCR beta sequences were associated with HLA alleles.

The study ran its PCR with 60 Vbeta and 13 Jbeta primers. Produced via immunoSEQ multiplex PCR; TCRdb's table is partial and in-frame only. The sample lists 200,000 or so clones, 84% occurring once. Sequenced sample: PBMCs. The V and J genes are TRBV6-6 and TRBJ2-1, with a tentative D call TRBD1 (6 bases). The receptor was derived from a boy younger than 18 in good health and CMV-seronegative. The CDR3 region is CASEVASGDAYNEQFF. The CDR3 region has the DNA TGTGCCAGCGAAGTTGCCTCAGGGGACGCCTACAATGAGCAGTTCTTC.